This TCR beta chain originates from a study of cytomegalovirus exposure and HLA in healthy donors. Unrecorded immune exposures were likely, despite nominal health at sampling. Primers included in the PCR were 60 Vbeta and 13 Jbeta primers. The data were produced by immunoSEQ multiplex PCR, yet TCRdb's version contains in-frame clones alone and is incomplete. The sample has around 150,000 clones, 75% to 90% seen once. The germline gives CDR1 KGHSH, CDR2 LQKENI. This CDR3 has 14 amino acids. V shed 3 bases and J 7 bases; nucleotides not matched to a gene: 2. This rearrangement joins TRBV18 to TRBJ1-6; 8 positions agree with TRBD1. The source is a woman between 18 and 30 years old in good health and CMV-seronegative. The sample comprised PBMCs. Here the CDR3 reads CASSPRQGNSPLHF. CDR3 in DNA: TGTGCCAGCTCACCCAGACAGGGGAATTCACCCCTCCACTTT.